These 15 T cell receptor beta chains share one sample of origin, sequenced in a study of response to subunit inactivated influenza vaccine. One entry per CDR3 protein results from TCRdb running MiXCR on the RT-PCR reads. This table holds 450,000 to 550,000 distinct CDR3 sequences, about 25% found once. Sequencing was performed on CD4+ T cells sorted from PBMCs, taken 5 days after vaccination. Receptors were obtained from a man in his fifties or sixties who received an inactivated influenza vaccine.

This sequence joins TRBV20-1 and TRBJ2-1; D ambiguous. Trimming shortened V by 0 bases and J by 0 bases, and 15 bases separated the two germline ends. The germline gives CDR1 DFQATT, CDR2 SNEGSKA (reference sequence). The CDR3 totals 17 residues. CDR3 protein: CSARDRYKYSSYNEQFF. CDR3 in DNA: TGCAGTGCTAGAGATCGTTATAAGTACAGCTCCTACAATGAGCAGTTCTTC.

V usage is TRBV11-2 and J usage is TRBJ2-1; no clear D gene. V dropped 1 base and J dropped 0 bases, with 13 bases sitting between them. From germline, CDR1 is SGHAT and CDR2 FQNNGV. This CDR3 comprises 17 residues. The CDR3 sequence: CASSLGLAVSSYNEQFF. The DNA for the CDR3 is TGTGCCAGCAGCTTAGGTCTCGCGGTGAGCTCCTACAATGAGCAGTTCTTC.

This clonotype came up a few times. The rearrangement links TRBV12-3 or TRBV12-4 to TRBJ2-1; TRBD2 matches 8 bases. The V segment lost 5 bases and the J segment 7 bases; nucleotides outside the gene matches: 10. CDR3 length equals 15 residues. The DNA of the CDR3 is TGTGCCAGCAGTAACCACGGGGGGGCGGGGAATGAGCAGTTCTTC. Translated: CASSNHGGAGNEQFF.

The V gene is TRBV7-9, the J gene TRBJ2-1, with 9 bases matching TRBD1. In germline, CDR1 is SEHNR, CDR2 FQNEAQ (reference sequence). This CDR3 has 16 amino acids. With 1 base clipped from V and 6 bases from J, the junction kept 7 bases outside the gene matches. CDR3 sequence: CASSLEWDRDFNEQFF. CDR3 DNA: TGTGCCAGCAGCTTAGAGTGGGACAGGGATTTCAATGAGCAGTTCTTC.

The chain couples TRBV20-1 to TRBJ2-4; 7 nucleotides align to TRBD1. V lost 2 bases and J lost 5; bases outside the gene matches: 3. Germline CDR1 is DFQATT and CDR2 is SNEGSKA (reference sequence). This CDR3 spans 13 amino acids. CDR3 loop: CSARQGTENIQYF. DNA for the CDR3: TGCAGTGCTAGACAAGGGACAGAAAACATTCAGTACTTC.

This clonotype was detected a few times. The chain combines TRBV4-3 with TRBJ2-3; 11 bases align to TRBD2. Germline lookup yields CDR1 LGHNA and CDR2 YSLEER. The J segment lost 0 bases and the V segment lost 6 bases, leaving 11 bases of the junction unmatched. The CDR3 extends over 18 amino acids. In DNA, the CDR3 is TGCGCCAGCAGTAAGCTAGCGGGGGGCTCCACTAGCACAGATACGCAGTATTTT. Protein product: CASSKLAGGSTSTDTQYF.

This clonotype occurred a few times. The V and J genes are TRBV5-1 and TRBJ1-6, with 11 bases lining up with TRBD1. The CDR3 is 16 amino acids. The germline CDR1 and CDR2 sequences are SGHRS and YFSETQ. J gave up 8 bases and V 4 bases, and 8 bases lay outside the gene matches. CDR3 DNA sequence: TGCGCCAGCAGCACCGGGACAGGGGGACATTATTCACCCCTCCACTTT. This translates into CASSTGTGGHYSPLHF.

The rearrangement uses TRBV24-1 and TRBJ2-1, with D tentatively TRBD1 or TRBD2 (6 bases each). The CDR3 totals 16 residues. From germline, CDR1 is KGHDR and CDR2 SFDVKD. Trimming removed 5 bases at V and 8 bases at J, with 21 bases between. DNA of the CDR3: TGTGCCACCAGTGCCTCCTCGGGCAGGGGCGGGGATGAGCAGTTCTTC. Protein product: CATSASSGRGGDEQFF.

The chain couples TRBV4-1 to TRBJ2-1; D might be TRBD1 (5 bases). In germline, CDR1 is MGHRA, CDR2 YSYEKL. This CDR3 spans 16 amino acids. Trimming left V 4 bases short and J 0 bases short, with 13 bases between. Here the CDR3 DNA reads TGCGCCAGCAGCCGGGCCCCTGGGGCCTCCTACAATGAGCAGTTCTTC. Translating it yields CASSRAPGASYNEQFF.

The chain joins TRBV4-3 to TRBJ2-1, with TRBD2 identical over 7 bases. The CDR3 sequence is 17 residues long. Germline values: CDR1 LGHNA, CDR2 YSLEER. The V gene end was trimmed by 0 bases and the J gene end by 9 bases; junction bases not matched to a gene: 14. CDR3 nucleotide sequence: TGCGCCAGCAGCCAAGATCTTAGGGGCCAGTGGGGGGGTGAGCAGTTCTTC. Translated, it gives CASSQDLRGQWGGEQFF.

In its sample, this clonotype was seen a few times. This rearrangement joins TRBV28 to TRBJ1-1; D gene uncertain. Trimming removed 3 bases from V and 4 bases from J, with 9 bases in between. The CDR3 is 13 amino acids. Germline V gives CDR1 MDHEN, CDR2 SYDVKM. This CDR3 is CASSFGRSTEAFF. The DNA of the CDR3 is TGTGCCAGCAGTTTTGGGAGGAGCACTGAAGCTTTCTTT. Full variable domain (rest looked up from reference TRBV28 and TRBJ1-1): DVKVTQSSRYLVKRTGEKVFLECVQDMDHENMFWYRQDPGLGLRLIYFSYDVKMKEKGDIPEGYSVSREKKERFSLILESASTNQTSMYLCASSFGRSTEAFFGQGTRLTVV.

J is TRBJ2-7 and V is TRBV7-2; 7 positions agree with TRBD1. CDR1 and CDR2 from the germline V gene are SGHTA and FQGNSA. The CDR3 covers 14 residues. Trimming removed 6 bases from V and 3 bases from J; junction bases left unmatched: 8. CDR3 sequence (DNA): TGTGCCAGCAGTAAGGGGGACAGCCACTACGAGCAGTACTTC. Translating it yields CASSKGDSHYEQYF.

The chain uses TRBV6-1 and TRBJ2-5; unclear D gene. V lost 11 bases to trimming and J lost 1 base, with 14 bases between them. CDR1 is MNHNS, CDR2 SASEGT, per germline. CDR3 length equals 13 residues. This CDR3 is CAGRKVPQETQYF. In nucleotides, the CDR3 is TGTGCCGGAAGGAAGGTACCCCAAGAGACCCAGTACTTC.

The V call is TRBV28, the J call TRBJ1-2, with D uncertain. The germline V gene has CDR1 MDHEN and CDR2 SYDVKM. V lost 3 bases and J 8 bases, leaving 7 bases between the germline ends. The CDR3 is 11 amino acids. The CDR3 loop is CASSLSGGYTF. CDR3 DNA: TGTGCCAGCAGTTTGAGCGGCGGCTACACCTTC.

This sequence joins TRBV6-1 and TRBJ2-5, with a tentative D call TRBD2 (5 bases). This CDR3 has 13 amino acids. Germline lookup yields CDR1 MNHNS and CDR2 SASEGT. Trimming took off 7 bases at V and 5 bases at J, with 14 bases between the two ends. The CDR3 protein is CASTELGTETQYF. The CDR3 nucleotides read TGTGCCAGCACCGAACTAGGCACGGAGACCCAGTACTTC.